The 8 T cell receptor beta chains presented below share a single source sample, sequenced in a study of T-cell memory formation after mild COVID-19. One entry per CDR3 protein, called by TCRdb with MiXCR from the 5' RACE reads. The data show around 200,000 distinct CDR3 sequences, around 25% seen once. What was sequenced was PBMCs or a T cell subset sorted from them (not recorded which). The receptors derive from an adult woman who had mild COVID-19 (a few samples of this study predate the infection). Cell type and time point are not known.

This chain's CDR3 is CASSFTGGREQFF. The CDR3 region has the DNA TGCGCCAGCAGCTTTACAGGGGGACGAGAGCAGTTCTTC. This sequence joins TRBV5-1 and TRBJ2-1; 8 bases fit TRBD1. CDR3 length equals 13 residues. Unmatched junction bases numbered 5, after V lost 2 bases and J lost 10 bases. Germline V gene data show CDR1 as SGHRS and CDR2 as YFSETQ.

This clonotype has a count of ten or more. This chain links TRBV12-3 or TRBV12-4 with TRBJ2-3, with a tentative D call TRBD2 (6 bases). There are 13 residues in the CDR3. Trimming left V 1 base short and J 4 bases short, with 6 bases between. Here the CDR3 DNA reads TGTGCCAGCAGTTTAGGGGAGGCAGATACGCAGTATTTT. It codes for CASSLGEADTQYF.

This clonotype was found a few times. V gene TRBV5-1 combines with J gene TRBJ1-4; 7 positions agree with TRBD1. This CDR3 spans 15 amino acids. The V and J ends lost 4 bases and 2 bases, in that order; junction bases with no gene match: 5. Germline CDR1 and CDR2: SGHRS and YFSETQ. Here the CDR3 DNA reads TGCGCCAGCAGCACCACAGGGGACACTAATGAAAAACTGTTTTTT. Protein product: CASSTTGDTNEKLFF.

This chain uses TRBV21-1 with TRBJ2-1; the DNA was not compared with TRBD1, the D call given in the table. TRBV21-1 is a pseudogene locus. CDR3 length: 13 amino acids. CDR3 sequence (DNA): TGTGCCAGCAGCAAGGACAGGGCCAATGAGCAGTTCTTC. Its translation: CASSKDRANEQFF.

This clonotype was seen more than once but under ten times. This CDR3 is CARVALNTEAFF. The DNA for the CDR3 is TGTGCCAGAGTGGCCCTTAACACTGAAGCTTTCTTT. The chain joins TRBV7-9 to TRBJ1-1; no clear D gene. V was clipped by 9 bases and J by 2 bases, with 10 bases between them. Looked up from germline, CDR1 is SEHNR and CDR2 is FQNEAQ (reference sequence). There are 12 residues in the CDR3.

The chain employs TRBV7-9 and TRBJ1-1; 8 nucleotides agree with TRBD1. V lost 6 bases, J lost 1 base, and 4 bases stayed unmatched. The CDR3 covers 14 residues. Looked up from germline, CDR1 is SEHNR and CDR2 is FQNEAQ (reference sequence). CDR3: CASRDTGGNTEAFF. CDR3 DNA: TGTGCCAGCAGGGACACAGGGGGGAACACTGAAGCTTTCTTT.

This clonotype has more than one count but fewer than ten. The genes are TRBV24-1 and TRBJ2-1, with D perhaps assigned TRBD1 or TRBD2 (6 bases each). V lost 4 bases and J 10 bases, leaving 10 bases between the germline ends. The CDR3 is 12 amino acids. Germline lookup yields CDR1 KGHDR and CDR2 SFDVKD. The CDR3 loop reads CATSDVGGEQFF. The CDR3 nucleotides read TGTGCCACCAGTGACGTAGGGGGGGAGCAGTTCTTC.

The chain has TRBV6-1 and TRBJ2-3; 7 nucleotides line up with TRBD1. This CDR3 has 15 residues. Germline lookup yields CDR1 MNHNS and CDR2 SASEGT. The V segment lost 7 bases and the J segment 4 bases; nucleotides outside the gene matches: 11. CDR3 bases: TGTGCCAGCAAGGAAGGGGGCCGTTACCCAGATACGCAGTATTTT. It translates to CASKEGGRYPDTQYF.